This record looks at one T cell receptor (beta chain) sequence and its context. Antigen specificity is unknown. These data are taken from a study of cytomegalovirus exposure and HLA in healthy donors. Whole-study context: The same platform used for the 500 to 850 first-cohort repertoires was also used for the roughly 130 validation repertoires, as a later analysis reported.

The donors were part of the roughly 120-subject validation cohort, which stood apart from the roughly 700-subject first cohort. Assay used: immunoSEQ multiplex PCR; TCRdb lists only in-frame clones, some missing. The sample carries 90,000 or so clones, approximately 96% recorded once. The germline V gene has CDR1 SGHAT and CDR2 FQNNGV. V was clipped by 2 bases and J by 6 bases, with 20 bases between them. The CDR3 consists of 17 residues. Study-level findings and limits: The authors enumerated roughly 180 TCR beta chains as linked to cytomegalovirus. Rare TCR sequences predominated, though certain public TCRs were found in many donors.

The receptor was isolated from a man in his late teens or twenties in good health and CMV-seronegative. Sample: PBMCs. V usage is TRBV11-2 and J usage is TRBJ1-3; D unresolved. CDR3 in amino acids: CASSLRSFGSSANTIYF. The CDR3 DNA sequence: TGTGCCAGCAGCTTAAGGAGTTTCGGGAGTTCCGCAAACACCATATATTTT. The whole variable domain, filled in from reference TRBV11-2 and TRBJ1-3, reads EAGVAQSPRYKIIEKRQSVAFWCNPISGHATLYWYQQILGQGPKLLIQFQNNGVVDDSQLPKDRFSAERLKGVDSTLKIQPAKLEDSAVYLCASSLRSFGSSANTIYFGEGSWLTVV.